A single sample gave rise to the 31 T cell receptor beta chains below, sequenced in a study of regulatory T cells in long-lasting Graves disease. Sequencing libraries for TCR beta were prepared with iRepertoire HTBI primers and Arm-PCR of CDR3 regions. Each CDR3 protein gets one entry after TCRdb re-called the multiplex PCR reads with MiXCR. In the table there are fewer than 400,000 distinct CDR3 sequences, roughly 18% of which are singletons. Time point reported: newly diagnosed GD, antithyroid drugs for less than 3 months. The TCR library used RNA extracted from PBMCs. The source material was peripheral blood mononuclear cells (PBMCs), sampled at new diagnosis, from a patient treated with antithyroid drugs. The receptors come from a female donor with Graves disease.

This clonotype has ten or more counts. The CDR3 region is CASSFPPSGRLYNEQFF. The DNA for the CDR3 is TGTGCCAGCAGTTTCCCGCCTAGCGGGAGGTTATACAATGAGCAGTTCTTC. The chain joins TRBV12-3 or TRBV12-4 to TRBJ2-1; 11 bases agree with TRBD2. The CDR3 loop spans 17 amino acids. J lost 4 bases, V lost 3 bases, and 8 bases had no gene match.

This clonotype was counted ten times or more. The V call is TRBV18, the J call TRBJ1-5; no definite D call. Trimming took off 6 bases at V and 5 bases at J, with 11 bases between the two ends. Germline CDR1 reads KGHSH; CDR2 reads LQKENI. The CDR3 consists of 13 residues. CDR3 protein: CASSGNEDQPQHF. In DNA form, the CDR3 reads TGTGCCAGCTCCGGGAACGAAGATCAGCCCCAGCATTTT.

This clonotype occurred many times. This chain uses TRBV2 with TRBJ2-5; perhaps D is TRBD1 or TRBD2 (5 bases each). Trimming pared 1 base from V and 5 bases from J, leaving 11 bases between. Germline loops: CDR1 SNHLY, CDR2 FYNNEI. The CDR3 runs to 14 residues. The CDR3 DNA sequence: TGTGCCAGCAGTGAAGGGGGGACGGGGGAGACCCAGTACTTC. It codes for CASSEGGTGETQYF. Complete variable domain (other parts from reference TRBV2 and TRBJ2-5): EPEVTQTPSHQVTQMGQEVILRCVPISNHLYFYWYRQILGQKVEFLVSFYNNEISEKSEIFDDQFSVERPDGSNFTLKIRSTKLEDSAMYFCASSEGGTGETQYFGPGTRLLVL.

The chain uses TRBV20-1 and TRBJ2-4, with D possibly TRBD2 on 7 matching bases. Trimming shortened V by 0 bases and J by 0 bases, and 12 bases separated the two germline ends. The CDR3 spans 16 residues. Germline lookup yields CDR1 DFQATT and CDR2 SNEGSKA (reference sequence). CDR3 amino acids: CSARDSRGLAKNIQYF. The CDR3 DNA reads as TGCAGTGCTAGAGATTCGCGGGGGCTAGCCAAAAACATTCAGTACTTC.

This clonotype has ten or more counts. The V call is TRBV6-1, the J call TRBJ2-6, with D uncertain. Germline loops: CDR1 MNHNS, CDR2 SASEGT. The CDR3 loop spans 12 amino acids. CDR3 in amino acids: CARDSGANVLTF. In DNA, the CDR3 is TGTGCTAGAGACTCTGGGGCCAACGTCCTGACTTTC.

This clonotype has a count of ten or more. J is TRBJ2-7 and V is TRBV28, with D maybe TRBD2 (5 bases). In germline, CDR1 is MDHEN, CDR2 SYDVKM. The CDR3 has 16 amino acids. Between the trimmed V and J ends, which lost 6 bases and 3 bases, there was a span of 21 bases. CDR3 sequence (DNA): TGTGCCAGCAGCTCTAGTGGAGTAACTAGGGTCTACGAGCAGTACTTC. The encoded protein is CASSSSGVTRVYEQYF.

As for this clonotype: A read error is likely here: a far larger clone is one base away. The CDR3 DNA reads as TGTGCCAGCAGGACAGGGGGGGCCTACAATGAGCAGTTCTTC. Its translation is CASRTGGAYNEQFF. V and J are TRBV12-3 or TRBV12-4 and TRBJ2-1, with TRBD1 matching over 9 bases. This CDR3 has 14 amino acids. With 6 bases clipped from V and 2 bases from J, the junction kept 2 bases outside the gene matches.

This clonotype was detected ten times or more. The CDR3 reads CASSRSYNEQFF. CDR3 sequence (DNA): TGTGCCAGCAGCCGGTCCTACAATGAGCAGTTCTTC. This rearrangement joins TRBV6-1 to TRBJ2-1; no definite D call. CDR3 length: 12 residues. Germline loops: CDR1 MNHNS, CDR2 SASEGT. Trimming removed 6 bases from V and 1 base from J, with 4 bases in between.

A remark on this clonotype: A far larger clone differs by one base, so this is likely a read error. The chain joins TRBV12-3 or TRBV12-4 to TRBJ2-1; 11 nucleotides line up with TRBD2. V shed 3 bases and J 9 bases; nucleotides not matched to a gene: 7. CDR3 length equals 15 residues. CDR3 coding DNA: TGTGCCAGCAGTTTTGGGGCTAGCGGGAGGTCTGAGCAGTTCTTC. Its translation is CASSFGASGRSEQFF.

This clonotype turned up a few times. This chain links TRBV7-2 with TRBJ2-3; D gene unclear. Per the germline V gene, CDR1 is SGHTA and CDR2 is FQGNSA. V lost 1 base, J lost 2 bases, and 7 bases lay in between. CDR3 size: 14 residues. The CDR3 DNA reads as TGTGCCAGCAGCTTAGTCGTCCTCACAGATACGCAGTATTTT. Translating it yields CASSLVVLTDTQYF.

This clonotype was found many times. The CDR3 here is CASSPGGSGNTIYF. CDR3 DNA: TGTGCCAGCAGCCCCGGGGGATCTGGAAACACCATATATTTT. V is TRBV3-1 and J is TRBJ1-3, with D possibly TRBD1 on 5 matching bases. The CDR3 extends over 14 amino acids. The germline gives CDR1 LGHDT, CDR2 YNNKEL (reference sequence). Trimming left V 4 bases short and J 1 base short, with 8 bases between.

The chain joins TRBV30 to TRBJ1-4; TRBD1 matches 7 bases. Per germline, CDR1 GTSNPN and CDR2 SVGIG (reference sequence). This CDR3 spans 14 amino acids. V dropped 2 bases and J dropped 5; count of bases not matched to a gene: 5. CDR3 in amino acids: CAWSHTGENEKLFF. DNA of the CDR3: TGTGCCTGGAGTCACACAGGGGAAAATGAAAAACTGTTTTTT. Based on the CDR3 plus reference TRBV30 and TRBJ1-4, the full variable domain is SQTIHQWPATLVQPVGSPLSLECTVEGTSNPNLYWYRQAAGRGLQLLFYSVGIGQISSEVPQNLSASRPQDRQFILSSKKLLLSDSGFYLCAWSHTGENEKLFFGSGTQLSVL.

This chain uses TRBV7-9 with TRBJ1-1; maybe TRBD1 (5 bases). The V end lost 8 bases, the J end lost 3 bases, and 13 bases lay between the germline ends. Germline CDR1 is SEHNR and CDR2 is FQNEAQ (reference sequence). The CDR3 has 13 amino acids. CDR3 amino acids: CASVGRGDTEAFF. The CDR3, as DNA: TGTGCCAGCGTTGGCCGGGGGGACACTGAAGCTTTCTTT. The variable domain in full, with the rest retrieved from reference TRBV7-9 and TRBJ1-1, is DTGVSQNPRHKITKRGQNVTFRCDPISEHNRLYWYRQTLGQGPEFLTYFQNEAQLEKSRLLSDRFSAERPKGSFSTLEIQRTEQGDSAMYLCASVGRGDTEAFFGQGTRLTVV.

Ten or more counts support this clonotype. CDR3 protein: CATSEQTRSVQFF. CDR3 nucleotide sequence: TGTGCCACCAGTGAACAAACCCGGAGTGTGCAGTTCTTC. The rearrangement joins TRBV24-1 to TRBJ2-1; no definite D call. V lost 4 bases, J lost 12 bases, and 15 bases lay in between. Germline loops: CDR1 KGHDR, CDR2 SFDVKD. CDR3 length: 13 amino acids.

This clonotype was counted at least ten times. This chain connects TRBV27 to TRBJ2-3; 15 nucleotides agree with TRBD2. This CDR3 comprises 17 residues. In germline, CDR1 is MNHEY, CDR2 SMNVEV (reference sequence). V dropped 5 bases and J dropped 3; count of bases not matched to a gene: 6. The CDR3 bases are TGTGCCAGCAGTCTCGGACTAGCGGGGGGGAGGACAGATACGCAGTATTTT. Protein sequence: CASSLGLAGGRTDTQYF.

Only a few counts were recorded for this clonotype. The chain carries TRBV28 and TRBJ2-4; the D gene is possibly TRBD1 (6 bases). Per germline, CDR1 MDHEN and CDR2 SYDVKM. The germline V and J ends were trimmed by 1 base and 1 base, with 8 bases remaining between them. This CDR3 is 15 amino acids long. CDR3 bases: TGTGCCAGCAGTTTATACCAGGGGGCCAAAAACATTCAGTACTTC. It is translated as CASSLYQGAKNIQYF.

In this sample, this clonotype turned up many times. This chain uses TRBV30 with TRBJ2-2; D is unclear. V was trimmed by 7 bases and J by 0 bases, leaving 9 bases between them. The CDR3 contains 13 residues. CDR1 and CDR2 (germline): GTSNPN, SVGIG (reference sequence). Here the CDR3 reads CALGYTNTGELFF. The CDR3 nucleotides read TGTGCCTTAGGATACACGAACACCGGGGAGCTGTTTTTT. The whole variable domain, remainder taken from reference TRBV30 and TRBJ2-2, is SQTIHQWPATLVQPVGSPLSLECTVEGTSNPNLYWYRQAAGRGLQLLFYSVGIGQISSEVPQNLSASRPQDRQFILSSKKLLLSDSGFYLCALGYTNTGELFFGEGSRLTVL.

This clonotype has at least ten counts. The rearrangement uses TRBV7-3 and TRBJ2-3, with TRBD1 matching over 10 bases. CDR1 is SGHTA and CDR2 is FQGTGA in the germline V gene. Trimming cost V 6 bases and J 5 bases; bases outside gene matches: 11. The CDR3 has 16 residues. Here the CDR3 DNA reads TGTGCCAGCAGATCGGGGGGGACAGGGGCCGGAGATACGCAGTATTTT. Its translation is CASRSGGTGAGDTQYF.

This clonotype was counted many times. The chain is built from TRBV19 and TRBJ2-7; no clear D. Trimming took off 0 bases at V and 2 bases at J, with 8 bases between the two ends. Germline CDR1 is LNHDA and CDR2 is SQIVND (reference sequence). CDR3 length: 14 residues. The CDR3 bases are TGTGCCAGTAGTATAGATGGCCTTGCCTACGAGCAGTACTTC. It is translated as CASSIDGLAYEQYF.

This clonotype was seen repeatedly, ten times or more. This chain links TRBV13 with TRBJ2-2; D might be TRBD2 (6 bases). CDR3 length: 17 residues. CDR1 and CDR2 (germline): PRHDT, FYEKMQ (reference sequence). V was pared by 4 bases and J by 6 bases, with 21 bases between. In DNA form, the CDR3 reads TGTGCCAGCAGCTCCCGTGGCGGGAAAGGTTTGGCCGGGGAGCTGTTTTTT. It yields the protein CASSSRGGKGLAGELFF.

The chain has TRBV7-2 and TRBJ2-5; 8 bases are a match to TRBD2. The CDR3 is 17 residues long. Trimming removed 5 bases from V and 3 bases from J; junction bases left unmatched: 14. The germline V gene encodes CDR1 SGHTA and CDR2 FQGNSA. The CDR3 nucleotides read TGTGCCAGCAGCCGCCCCTCTCTCGGACTAGCAAAAGAGACCCAGTACTTC. Encoded protein: CASSRPSLGLAKETQYF.

This clonotype appeared many times. The chain carries TRBV3-1 and TRBJ2-7, with 10 bases lining up with TRBD2. The CDR3 has 17 amino acids. The ends lost 4 bases at V and 1 base at J; junction bases unmatched: 10. CDR1 and CDR2 from the germline V gene are LGHDT and YNNKEL (reference sequence). The CDR3 protein is CASSPSHGLAASYEQYF. The CDR3 nucleotides read TGTGCCAGCAGCCCCTCCCACGGACTAGCGGCATCCTACGAGCAGTACTTC.

This clonotype occurred many times. The chain has TRBV6-1 and TRBJ1-4; TRBD1 might be the D (5 bases). Germline CDR1 MNHNS, CDR2 SASEGT. This CDR3 contains 14 residues. V lost 6 bases to trimming and J lost 2 bases, with 10 bases between them. The CDR3 here is CASRTWGTNEKLFF. The CDR3 region has the DNA TGTGCCAGCAGAACCTGGGGGACTAATGAAAAACTGTTTTTT.

The V call is TRBV19, the J call TRBJ2-5; D is perhaps TRBD2 (6 bases). The length of the CDR3 is 14 residues. Germline V lookup: CDR1 LNHDA, CDR2 SQIVND (reference sequence). V gave up 8 bases and J gave up 4 bases, with 17 bases separating them. CDR3 in amino acids: CASGLSGRGETQYF. DNA for the CDR3: TGTGCCAGTGGACTGAGTGGGCGGGGAGAGACCCAGTACTTC.

This clonotype was recorded at least ten times. This chain connects TRBV2 to TRBJ1-5; 7 nucleotides agree with TRBD1. This CDR3 has 14 residues. V shed 6 bases and J 3 bases; nucleotides not matched to a gene: 5. Per the germline V gene, CDR1 is SNHLY and CDR2 is FYNNEI. The CDR3 DNA reads TGTGCCAGCAGACCCGGGACAGTCAATCAGCCCCAGCATTTT. Amino acid sequence: CASRPGTVNQPQHF.

This clonotype was detected many times. The V and J genes are TRBV28 and TRBJ2-1, with 7 nucleotides matching TRBD1. The CDR3 sequence is 12 residues long. J gave up 9 bases and V 2 bases, and 1 base lay outside the gene matches. CDR1 and CDR2 (germline): MDHEN, SYDVKM. The CDR3 is CASSLQGVEQFF. CDR3 sequence (DNA): TGTGCCAGCAGTTTACAGGGGGTTGAGCAGTTCTTC.

With regard to this clonotype: A single base is all that separates this from a far larger clone, so a read error is likely. V gene TRBV7-2 combines with J gene TRBJ2-1, with a tentative D call TRBD2 (5 bases). Trimming stripped 8 bases from V and 6 bases from J, with 14 bases between. CDR3 length equals 13 residues. Germline loops: CDR1 SGHTA, CDR2 FQGNSA. The CDR3 DNA reads as TGTGCCAGCGGCTCCGGACTGCTCAATGAGCAGTTCTTC. It is translated as CASGSGLLNEQFF.

This clonotype came up many times. The J gene is TRBJ2-2, the V gene TRBV7-9, with D hard to call. CDR1 is SEHNR, CDR2 FQNEAQ, per germline (reference sequence). The V gene lost 9 bases and the J gene lost 2 bases, with 10 bases spanning the gap. There are 13 residues in the CDR3. The CDR3 nucleotides are TGTGCCAGGGCGACATTAAACACCGGGGAGCTGTTTTTT. Its protein is CARATLNTGELFF.

Many counts were recorded for this clonotype. CDR3 sequence: CASNTRGTGMGTNEKLFF. The CDR3 nucleotides read TGTGCCAGTAATACCCGAGGAACAGGGATGGGAACTAATGAAAAACTGTTTTTT. This chain uses TRBV19 with TRBJ1-4; D possibly corresponds to TRBD1 (6 bases). Germline V gene lookup returns CDR1 LNHDA and CDR2 SQIVND (reference sequence). V was shortened by 7 bases and J by 1 base, with 22 bases between the two germline ends. The CDR3 covers 18 residues.

This clonotype was detected ten times or more. The chain has TRBV27 and TRBJ1-5; no clear D. The germline CDR1 and CDR2 sequences are MNHEY and SMNVEV (reference sequence). The length of the CDR3 is 18 residues. Deletions cut 6 bases from V and 0 bases from J, with 21 bases between. The CDR3 region has the DNA TGTGCCAGCAGACCCATGGTAACACGCGTCAATAGCAATCAGCCCCAGCATTTT. It specifies CASRPMVTRVNSNQPQHF.

This clonotype was detected ten times or more. The V gene is TRBV24-1, the J gene TRBJ1-1; D might be TRBD1 (6 bases). The V and J ends lost 3 bases and 0 bases respectively, with 10 bases between them. The CDR3 length is 15 residues. In germline, CDR1 is KGHDR, CDR2 SFDVKD. The CDR3 sequence is CATSDPQGLNTEAFF. The CDR3, as DNA: TGTGCCACCAGTGATCCTCAGGGGTTGAACACTGAAGCTTTCTTT.